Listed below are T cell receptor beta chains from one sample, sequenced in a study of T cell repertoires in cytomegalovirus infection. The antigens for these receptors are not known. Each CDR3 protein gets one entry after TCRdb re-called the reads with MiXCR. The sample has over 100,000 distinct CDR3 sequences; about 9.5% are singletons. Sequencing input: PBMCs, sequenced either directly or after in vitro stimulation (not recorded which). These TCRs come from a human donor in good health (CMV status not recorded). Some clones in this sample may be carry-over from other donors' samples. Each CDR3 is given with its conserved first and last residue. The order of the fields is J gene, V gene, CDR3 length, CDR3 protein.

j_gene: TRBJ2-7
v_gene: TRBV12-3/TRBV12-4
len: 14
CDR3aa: CASRSQGATYEQYF

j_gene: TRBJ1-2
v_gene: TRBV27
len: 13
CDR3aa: CASRYGTANGYTF

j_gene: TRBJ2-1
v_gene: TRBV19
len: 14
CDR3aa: CASSIVSTNNEQFF

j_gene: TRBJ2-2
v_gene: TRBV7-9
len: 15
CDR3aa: CASRGRLVDAGELFF

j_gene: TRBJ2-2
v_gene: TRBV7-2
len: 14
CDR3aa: CASSSGQPGGELFF

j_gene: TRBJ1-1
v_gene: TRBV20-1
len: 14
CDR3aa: CSAGRQGLGTEAFF

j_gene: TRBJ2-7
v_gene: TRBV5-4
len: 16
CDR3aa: CASSSWTSGSRDEQYF

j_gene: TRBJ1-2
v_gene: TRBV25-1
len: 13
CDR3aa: CASSQGAVGGYTF

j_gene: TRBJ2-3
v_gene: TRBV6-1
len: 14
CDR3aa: CASRVAGGTDTQYF

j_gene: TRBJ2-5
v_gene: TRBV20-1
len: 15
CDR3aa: CSARDSRQGIQTQYF

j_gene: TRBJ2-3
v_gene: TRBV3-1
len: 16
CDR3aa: CASSQDSGLAIDTQYF

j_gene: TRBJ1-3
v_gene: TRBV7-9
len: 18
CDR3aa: CASSLRQARAFSGNTIYF

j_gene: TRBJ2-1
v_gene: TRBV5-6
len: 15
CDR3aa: CASSPVDYKANEQFF

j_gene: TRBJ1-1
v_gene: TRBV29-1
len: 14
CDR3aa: CSGARSPMNTEAFF

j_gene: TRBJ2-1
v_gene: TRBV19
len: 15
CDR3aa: CASSIRPLGSGVQFF

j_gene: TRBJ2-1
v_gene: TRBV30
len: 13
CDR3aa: CAWSASGRSKQFF

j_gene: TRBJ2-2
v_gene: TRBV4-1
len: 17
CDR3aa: CASSQDRWGANTGELFF

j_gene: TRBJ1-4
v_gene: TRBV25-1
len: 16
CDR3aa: CASSASLQGFREKLFF

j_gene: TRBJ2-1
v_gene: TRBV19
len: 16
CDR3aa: CASSIELSGIDNEQFF

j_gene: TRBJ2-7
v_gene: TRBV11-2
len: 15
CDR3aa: CASSFGLGQGVEQYF

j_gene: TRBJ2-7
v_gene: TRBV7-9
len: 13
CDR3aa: CASSSLNTYEQYF

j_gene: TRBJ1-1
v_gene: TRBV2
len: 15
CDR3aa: CASSGPGVPGTEAFF

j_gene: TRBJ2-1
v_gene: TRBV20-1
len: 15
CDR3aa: CSAPGTRGPYNEQFF

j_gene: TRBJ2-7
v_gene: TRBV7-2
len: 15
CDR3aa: CASSRGGTPAYEQYF

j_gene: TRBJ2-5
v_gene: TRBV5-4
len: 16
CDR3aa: CASSPPPGQGKETQYF

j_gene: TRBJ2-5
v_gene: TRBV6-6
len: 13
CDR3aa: CASNKPPTETQYF

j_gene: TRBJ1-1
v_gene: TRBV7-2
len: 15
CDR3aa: CASSPRQGASTEAFF

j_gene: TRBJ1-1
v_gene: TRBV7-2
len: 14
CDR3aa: CASSGSLLNTEAFF

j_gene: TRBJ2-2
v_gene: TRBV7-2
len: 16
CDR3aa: CASSQRAGLDTGELFF

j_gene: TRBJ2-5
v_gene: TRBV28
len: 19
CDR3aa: CASSLRGGLGGLGQETQYF

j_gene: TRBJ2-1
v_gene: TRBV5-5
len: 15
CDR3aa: CASSLSGSRNNEQFF

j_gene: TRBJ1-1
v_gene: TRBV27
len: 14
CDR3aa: CASSMQWRNTEAFF

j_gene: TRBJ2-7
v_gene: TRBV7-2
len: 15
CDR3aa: CASSLALGGGNEQYF

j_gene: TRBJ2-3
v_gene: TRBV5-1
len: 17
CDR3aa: CASSPGLAGVDADTQYF

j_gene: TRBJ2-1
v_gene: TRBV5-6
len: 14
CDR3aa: CASTGPFSYNEQFF

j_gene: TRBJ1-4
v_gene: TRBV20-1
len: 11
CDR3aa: CSAKSGEKLFF

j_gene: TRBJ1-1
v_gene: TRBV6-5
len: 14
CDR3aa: CASSYSLPYTEAFF

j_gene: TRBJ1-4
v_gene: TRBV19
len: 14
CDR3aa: CASSGGATNEKLFF

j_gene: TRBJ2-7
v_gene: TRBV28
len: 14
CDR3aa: CASSLGRGPYEQYF

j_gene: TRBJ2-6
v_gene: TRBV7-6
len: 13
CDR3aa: CASSLQAGSVLTF

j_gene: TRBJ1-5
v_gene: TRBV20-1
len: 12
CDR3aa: CSAVQSNQPQHF

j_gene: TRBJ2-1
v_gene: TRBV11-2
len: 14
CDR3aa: CASSRNGVNNEQFF

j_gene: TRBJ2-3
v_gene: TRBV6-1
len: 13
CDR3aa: CASSEADRRTQYF

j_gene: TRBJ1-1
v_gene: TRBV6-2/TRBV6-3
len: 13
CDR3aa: CASLDRPNTEAFF

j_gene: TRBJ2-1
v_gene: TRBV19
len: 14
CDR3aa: CASSSGTRGIRQFF